Following are 11 T cell receptor delta chains from one sample sequenced in a study of γδ T cells in repeated Plasmodium falciparum infection. Gammadelta T cells were flow-sorted from PBMC into Vgamma9/Vdelta2+ and Vdelta2-negative populations for bulk analysis. TCRdb ran CATT on the multiplex PCR reads. This table has tens of thousands of delta-chain clones, approximately 0.92% appearing once. What was sequenced was gamma-delta T cells from blood. These receptors originate from a pool of human donors (malaria-infected and uninfected, not separated).

In the case of this clone: The protein that TCRdb holds for this DNA derives from a much larger clone and differs from the translated DNA at residue 13, which likely indicates a read error; the protein shown here is translated from the DNA. V and J are TRDV1 and TRDJ1; 9 bases match TRDD3. The CDR3 runs 25 residues. V gave up 2 bases and J gave up 2 bases; unmatched junction bases: 33. The germline V gene has CDR1 TSWWSYY and CDR2 QGS. DNA for the CDR3: TGTGCTCTTGGGGAAGTGCTTGAGGGGCAACTTACGACTTACTGGGGGACCCAAATTACCGATAAACTCATCTTT. Protein product: CALGEVLEGQLTTYWGTQITDKLIF.

In regard to this clone: For this DNA, TCRdb reports the protein of a much larger clone, which diverges at residue 12, most likely from a read error; the protein presented here is translated directly from the DNA. This chain uses TRDV2 with TRDJ1, with D perhaps matching TRDD3 (5 bases). Here the J gene came from matching the DNA to germline, since TCRdb omits it. The CDR3 totals 16 residues. From germline, CDR1 is GEAIGNYY and CDR2 EKD. The CDR3 reads CACDTLVGAYTEKLIF. CDR3 nucleotide sequence: TGTGCCTGTGACACCTTGGTTGGGGCGTACACCGAGAAACTCATCTTT.

This clone has ten or more counts. This may arise from a read error, as a much more abundant clone is one base away. Distinct nucleotide sequences in the sample also encode this CDR3. This sequence joins TRDV1 and TRDJ1; 9 bases line up with TRDD3. Germline V gene lookup returns CDR1 TSWWSYY and CDR2 QGS. The CDR3 loop spans 25 amino acids. The CDR3 loop reads CALGEVLEGQLTAYWGTQITDKLIF. The CDR3 DNA sequence: TGTGCTCTTGGGGAAGTGCTTGAGGGGCAACTTACGGCTTACTGGGGGACCCAAATTACCGATAAACTTATCTTT.

As to this clone: TCRdb's listed protein matches a much larger clone and diverges from this DNA's translation at residue 10, likely through a read error; the protein shown comes from the DNA. The chain has TRDV1 and TRDJ2; the match to TRDD3 covers 7 bases. No J segment appears in TCRdb, so it was assigned here by matching the sequence to germline. Trimming at V came to 1 base and at J to 8 bases, leaving 19 bases not matched to a gene. CDR1 is TSWWSYY, CDR2 QGS, per germline. CDR3 size: 19 residues. The CDR3 sequence: CALGEPLKTAWGYSAQLFF. CDR3 DNA: TGTGCTCTTGGGGAACCTCTTAAAACGGCCTGGGGGTACAGCGCACAACTCTTCTTT.

The sample holds a few counts of this clone. This likely traces to a read error, being one base from a far larger clone. The sample carries other DNA sequences with the same CDR3. The genes are TRDV1 and TRDJ4; possibly TRDD3 for D (6 bases). Germline V gene data show CDR1 as TSWWSYY and CDR2 as QGS. With 3 bases removed from V and 5 bases from J, the gap between germline ends came to 22 bases. This CDR3 is built from 16 residues. The CDR3 region is CALGEIGGLGTGPLIF. CDR3 nucleotides: TGTGCTCTTGGGGAGATTGGTGGGCTGGGGACCGGGCCCCTGATCTTT.

This clone occurred many times. TCRdb's protein for this DNA is that of a much larger clone and differs from the translation at residue 12, likely a read error; the protein shown is the DNA translation. The CDR3 sequence: CACDPVLWGTYADKLIF. DNA of the CDR3: TGTGCCTGTGACCCTGTCTTATGGGGAACCTACGCCGATAAACTCATCTTT. The chain links TRDV2 to TRDJ1, with D possibly called TRDD2 or TRDD3 (5 bases each). The germline gives CDR1 GEAIGNYY, CDR2 EKD. The CDR3 is made up of 17 amino acids. Trimming left V 3 bases short and J 3 bases short, with 22 bases between.

Note on this clone: A read error is likely here: a far larger clone is one base away. This sample also contains other DNA sequences that code for the same CDR3. This chain uses TRDV1 with TRDJ1, with TRDD2 as a possible D gene (5 bases). From germline, CDR1 is TSWWSYY and CDR2 QGS. The CDR3 contains 19 residues. The DNA for the CDR3 is TGTGCTCTTGGGGAACGACCCCCTACACAACTCGTACAGGGCGATAAACTAATCTTT. Its translation: CALGERPPTQLVQGDKLIF.

This clone was seen ten or more times. A far more abundant clone sits one base away, making this likely a read error. This sample includes further DNA sequences coding for the same CDR3. The V gene call is TRDV2, and the J gene call is absent; the D call TRDD3 from the table was never checked on the DNA. Per germline, CDR1 GEAIGNYY and CDR2 EKD. The CDR3 loop spans 14 amino acids. CDR3 sequence reads: CACDRGYTSDKLIF. CDR3 in DNA: TGTGCCTGTGACCGGGGATACACCTCCGATAAACTCATCTTC.

This clone was detected many times. This chain connects TRDV1 to TRDJ1; 8 bases match TRDD3. Germline V gene data show CDR1 as TSWWSYY and CDR2 as QGS. This CDR3 has 23 amino acids. The V segment lost 0 bases and the J segment 1 base; nucleotides outside the gene matches: 25. The CDR3 DNA reads TGTGCTCTTGGGGAACTTCCTACACCCTCCTACTGGGGATACTACCAGATCACCGATAAACTCATCTTT. It translates to CALGELPTPSYWGYYQITDKLIF.

For this clone: A far more abundant clone sits one base away, making this likely a read error. The identical CDR3 is also encoded by other nucleotide sequences in the sample. The gene calls are TRDV1 and TRDJ1; 10 bases are a match to TRDD3. The J gene, missing from TCRdb, was assigned here through DNA to germline matching. The V gene's germline CDR1 is TSWWSYY and CDR2 QGS. CDR3 length equals 22 residues. With V trimmed by 1 base and J by 2 bases, 22 bases remained unmatched. CDR3 amino acids: CALGEPGLPRYWGIAYTDKLIF. The DNA of the CDR3 is TGTGCTCTTGGGGAACCTGGCCTTCCTAGGTACTGGGGGATTGCCTATACCGATAAACTCATCTTT.

This clone showed up just a few times. TCRdb shows a much larger clone's protein in place of this DNA's translation, and the two differ at residues 10 and 12, likely through a read error; the protein shown is translated from the DNA. The chain links TRDV1 to TRDJ1; D might be TRDD3 (5 bases). The germline V and J ends were trimmed by 5 bases and 2 bases, with 24 bases remaining between them. The CDR3 spans 18 residues. CDR1 and CDR2 (germline): TSWWSYY, QGS. In DNA form, the CDR3 reads TGTGCTCTTGGGCCCCGACCCGTACTGGAGGATGCGACCGATAAACTCATCTTT. Protein: CALGPRPVLEDATDKLIF.